This T cell receptor beta chain was obtained from a study of blood T cell repertoires in COVID-19. This CDR3 region has 17 residues. Profiled with immunoSEQ multiplex PCR; TCRdb holds only in-frame clones, not every one. The sample lists 250,000 to 300,000 clones, approximately 85% occurring once. This clonotype originated in a man in his fifties with active or convalescent COVID-19. Sequenced material: peripheral blood. The chain combines TRBV21-1 with TRBJ2-1; the D segment call TRBD2 is taken from the table without a DNA check. TRBV21-1 is assigned pseudogene status. CDR3 in DNA: TGTGCCAGCAGCAAATTCTTTCGGGGACTAGCGGTTAATGAGCAGTTCTTC. It translates to CASSKFFRGLAVNEQFF.